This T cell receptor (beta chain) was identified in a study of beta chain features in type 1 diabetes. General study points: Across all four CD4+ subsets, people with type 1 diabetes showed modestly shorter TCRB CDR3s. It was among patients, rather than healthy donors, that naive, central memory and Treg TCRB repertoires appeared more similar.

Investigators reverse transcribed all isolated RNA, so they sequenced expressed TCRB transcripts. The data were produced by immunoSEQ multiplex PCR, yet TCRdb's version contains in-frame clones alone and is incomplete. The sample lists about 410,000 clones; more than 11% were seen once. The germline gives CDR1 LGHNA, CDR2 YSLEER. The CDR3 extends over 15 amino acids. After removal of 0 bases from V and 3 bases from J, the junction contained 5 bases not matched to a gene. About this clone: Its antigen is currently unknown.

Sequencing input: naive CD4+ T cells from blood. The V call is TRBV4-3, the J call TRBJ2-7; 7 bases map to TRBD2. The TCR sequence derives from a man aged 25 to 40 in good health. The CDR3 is CASSQDGGNLYEQYF. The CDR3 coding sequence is TGCGCCAGCAGCCAAGACGGGGGGAATCTCTACGAGCAGTACTTC.